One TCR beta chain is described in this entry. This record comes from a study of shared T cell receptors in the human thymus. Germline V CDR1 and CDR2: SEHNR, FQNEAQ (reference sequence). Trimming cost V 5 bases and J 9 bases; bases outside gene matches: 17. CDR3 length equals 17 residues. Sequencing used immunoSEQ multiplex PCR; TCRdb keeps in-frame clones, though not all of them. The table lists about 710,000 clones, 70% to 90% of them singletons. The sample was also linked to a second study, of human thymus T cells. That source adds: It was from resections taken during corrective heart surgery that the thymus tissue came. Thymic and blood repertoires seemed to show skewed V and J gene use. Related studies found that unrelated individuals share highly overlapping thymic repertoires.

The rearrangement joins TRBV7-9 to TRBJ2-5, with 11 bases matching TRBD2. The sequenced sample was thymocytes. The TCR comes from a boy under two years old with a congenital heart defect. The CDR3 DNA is TGTGCCAGCAGCCCACCCTACGCTAGCGGGGGGCCAGGGGCCCAGTACTTC. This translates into CASSPPYASGGPGAQYF.